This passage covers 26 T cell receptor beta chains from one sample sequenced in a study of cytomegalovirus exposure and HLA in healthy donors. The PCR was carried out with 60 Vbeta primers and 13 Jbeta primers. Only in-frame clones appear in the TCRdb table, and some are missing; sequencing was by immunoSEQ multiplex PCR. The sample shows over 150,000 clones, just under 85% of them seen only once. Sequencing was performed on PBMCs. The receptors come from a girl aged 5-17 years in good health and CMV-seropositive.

The CDR3 DNA reads TGTGCCAGCAGCCCCAACCGGGGGAAGTCGGAGACCCAGTACTTC. Translation gives CASSPNRGKSETQYF. The chain is built from TRBV11-2 and TRBJ2-5, with D perhaps matching TRBD2 (6 bases). V was trimmed by 5 bases and J by 5 bases, leaving 18 bases between them. The CDR3 runs to 15 residues. CDR1 and CDR2 (germline): SGHAT, FQNNGV.

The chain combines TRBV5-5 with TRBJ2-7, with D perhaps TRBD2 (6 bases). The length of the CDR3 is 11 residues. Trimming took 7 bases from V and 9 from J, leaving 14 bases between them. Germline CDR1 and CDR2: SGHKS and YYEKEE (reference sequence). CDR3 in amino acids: CASSFAGLQYF. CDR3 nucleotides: TGTGCCAGCTCCTTCGCGGGACTGCAGTACTTC. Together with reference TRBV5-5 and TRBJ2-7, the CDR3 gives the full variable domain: DAGVTQSPTHLIKTRGQQVTLRCSPISGHKSVSWYQQVLGQGPQFIFQYYEKEERGRGNFPDRFSARQFPNYSSELNVNALLLGDSALYLCASSFAGLQYFGPGTRLTVT.

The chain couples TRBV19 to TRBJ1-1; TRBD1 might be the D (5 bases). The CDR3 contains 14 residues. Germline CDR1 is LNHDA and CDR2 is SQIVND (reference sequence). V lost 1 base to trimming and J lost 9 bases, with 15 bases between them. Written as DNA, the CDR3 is TGTGCCAGTAGTATAGGGACGGGACTCAGGAAAGCTTTCTTT. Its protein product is CASSIGTGLRKAFF.

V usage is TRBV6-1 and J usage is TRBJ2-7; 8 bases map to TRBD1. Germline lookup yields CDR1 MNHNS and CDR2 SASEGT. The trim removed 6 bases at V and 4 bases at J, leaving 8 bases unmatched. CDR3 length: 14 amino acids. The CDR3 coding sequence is TGTGCCAGCAGAACCCGGGACAGGCTATACGAGCAGTACTTC. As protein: CASRTRDRLYEQYF.

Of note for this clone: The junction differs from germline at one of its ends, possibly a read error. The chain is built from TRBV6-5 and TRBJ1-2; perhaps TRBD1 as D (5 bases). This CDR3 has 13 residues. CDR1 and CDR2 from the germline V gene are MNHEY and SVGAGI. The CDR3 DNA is TGTGCGAGCAGAACGGGGGGTAGCGGAGGCTACACCTTC. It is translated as CASRTGGSGGYTF.

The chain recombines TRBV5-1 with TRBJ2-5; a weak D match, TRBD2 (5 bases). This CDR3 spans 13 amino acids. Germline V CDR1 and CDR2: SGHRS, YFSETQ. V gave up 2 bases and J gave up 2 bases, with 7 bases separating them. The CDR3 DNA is TGCGCCAGCAGCTTAGGACTGCAAGAGACCCAGTACTTC. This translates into CASSLGLQETQYF.

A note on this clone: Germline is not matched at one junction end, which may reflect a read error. The CDR3 region has the DNA TGTGCCGGCAGCCGGTCTCTAGCGGGGGCCGACTCCTACGAGCAGTACTTC. Amino acids: CAGSRSLAGADSYEQYF. This chain joins TRBV28 and TRBJ2-7; TRBD2 agrees at 10 bases. The CDR3 length is 17 residues. Germline V gives CDR1 MDHEN, CDR2 SYDVKM.

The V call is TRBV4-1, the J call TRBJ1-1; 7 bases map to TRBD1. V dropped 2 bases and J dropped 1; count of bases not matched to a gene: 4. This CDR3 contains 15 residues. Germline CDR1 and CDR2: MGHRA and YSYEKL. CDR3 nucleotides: TGCGCCAGCAGCCAACTGTGGGACAGGAACACTGAAGCTTTCTTT. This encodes CASSQLWDRNTEAFF.

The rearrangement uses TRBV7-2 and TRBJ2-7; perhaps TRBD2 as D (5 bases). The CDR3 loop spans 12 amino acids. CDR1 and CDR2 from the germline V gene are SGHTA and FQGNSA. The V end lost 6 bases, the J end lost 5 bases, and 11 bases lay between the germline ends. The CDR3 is CASRYGVNEQYF. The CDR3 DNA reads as TGTGCCAGCAGGTACGGGGTGAACGAGCAGTACTTC.

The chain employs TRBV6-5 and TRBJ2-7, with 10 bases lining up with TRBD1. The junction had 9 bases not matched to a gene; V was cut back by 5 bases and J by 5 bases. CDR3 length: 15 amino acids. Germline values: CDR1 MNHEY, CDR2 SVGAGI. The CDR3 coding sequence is TGTGCCAGCAGTAAAGGACAGGGGGGTTTCGACGAGCAGTACTTC. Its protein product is CASSKGQGGFDEQYF.

The CDR3 sequence: CASSLGDATEAFF. In nucleotides, the CDR3 is TGCGCCAGCAGCCTCGGTGATGCCACTGAAGCTTTCTTT. The chain carries TRBV5-1 and TRBJ1-1; D call uncertain. The CDR3 length is 13 residues. The germline V and J ends were trimmed by 4 bases and 4 bases, with 11 bases remaining between them. In germline, CDR1 is SGHRS, CDR2 YFSETQ. Using reference TRBV5-1 and TRBJ1-1 for the parts outside the CDR3, the full variable domain is KAGVTQTPRYLIKTRGQQVTLSCSPISGHRSVSWYQQTPGQGLQFLFEYFSETQRNKGNFPGRFSGRQFSNSRSEMNVSTLELGDSALYLCASSLGDATEAFFGQGTRLTVV.

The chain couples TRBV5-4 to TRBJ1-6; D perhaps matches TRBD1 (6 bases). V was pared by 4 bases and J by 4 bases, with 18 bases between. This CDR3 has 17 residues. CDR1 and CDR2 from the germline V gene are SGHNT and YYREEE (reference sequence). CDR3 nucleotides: TGTGCCAGCAGCCCAGGGACACCGACTGGGTATAATTCACCCCTCCACTTT. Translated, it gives CASSPGTPTGYNSPLHF.

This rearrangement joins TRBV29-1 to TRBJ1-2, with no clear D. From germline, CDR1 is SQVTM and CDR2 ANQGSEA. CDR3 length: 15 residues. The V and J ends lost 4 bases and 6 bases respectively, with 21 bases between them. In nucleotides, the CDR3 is TGCAGCGTTGCTGGCGGCGAGCTTCCTGCCGATGGCTACACCTTC. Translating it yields CSVAGGELPADGYTF.

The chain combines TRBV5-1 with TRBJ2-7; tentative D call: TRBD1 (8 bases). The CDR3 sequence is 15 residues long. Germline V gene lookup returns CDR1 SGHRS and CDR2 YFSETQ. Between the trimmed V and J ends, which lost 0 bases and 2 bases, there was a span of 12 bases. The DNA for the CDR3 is TGCGCCAGCAGCTTGGACAGGGGGACTACCTACGAGCAGTACTTC. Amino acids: CASSLDRGTTYEQYF.

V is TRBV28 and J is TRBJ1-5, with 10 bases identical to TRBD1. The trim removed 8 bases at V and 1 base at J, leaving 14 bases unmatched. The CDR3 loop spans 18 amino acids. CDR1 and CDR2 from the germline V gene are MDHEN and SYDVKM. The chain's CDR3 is CASGSGTGVKLSNQPQHF. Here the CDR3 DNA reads TGTGCCAGCGGGTCCGGGACAGGGGTAAAGTTGAGCAATCAGCCCCAGCATTTT.

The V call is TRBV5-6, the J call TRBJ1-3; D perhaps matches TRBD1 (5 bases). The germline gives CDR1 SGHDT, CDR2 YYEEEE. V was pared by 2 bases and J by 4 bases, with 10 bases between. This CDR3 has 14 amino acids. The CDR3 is CASSFWGGGNTIYF. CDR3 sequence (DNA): TGTGCCAGCAGCTTCTGGGGGGGAGGAAACACCATATATTTT.

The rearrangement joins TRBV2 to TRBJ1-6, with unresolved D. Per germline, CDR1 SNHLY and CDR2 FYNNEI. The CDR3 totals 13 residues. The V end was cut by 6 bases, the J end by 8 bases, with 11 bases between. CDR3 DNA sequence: TGTGCCAGCAGGGGAGAACAGCATTCACCCCTCCACTTT. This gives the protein CASRGEQHSPLHF.

The CDR3 bases are TGTGCTAGTGGCCCGGGACAGGGCAGCTCCTACGAGCAGTACTTC. Translation: CASGPGQGSSYEQYF. The rearrangement joins TRBV12-5 to TRBJ2-7, with 9 bases fitting TRBD1. CDR1 is LGHNT and CDR2 is FRNRAP in the germline V gene. This CDR3 region has 15 residues. J gave up 0 bases and V 6 bases, and 6 bases lay outside the gene matches. Based on the CDR3 plus reference TRBV12-5 and TRBJ2-7, the full variable domain is DARVTQTPRHKVTEMGQEVTMRCQPILGHNTVFWYRQTMMQGLELLAYFRNRAPLDDSGMPKDRFSAEMPDATLATLKIQPSEPRDSAVYFCASGPGQGSSYEQYFGPGTRLTVT.

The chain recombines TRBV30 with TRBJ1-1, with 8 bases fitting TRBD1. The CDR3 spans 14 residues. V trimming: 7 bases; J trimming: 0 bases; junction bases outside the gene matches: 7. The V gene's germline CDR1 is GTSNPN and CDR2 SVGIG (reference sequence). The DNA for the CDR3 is TGTGCCTCAGGGGGCAGACACATGAACACTGAAGCTTTCTTT. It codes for CASGGRHMNTEAFF. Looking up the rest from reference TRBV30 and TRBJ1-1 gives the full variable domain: SQTIHQWPATLVQPVGSPLSLECTVEGTSNPNLYWYRQAAGRGLQLLFYSVGIGQISSEVPQNLSASRPQDRQFILSSKKLLLSDSGFYLCASGGRHMNTEAFFGQGTRLTVV.

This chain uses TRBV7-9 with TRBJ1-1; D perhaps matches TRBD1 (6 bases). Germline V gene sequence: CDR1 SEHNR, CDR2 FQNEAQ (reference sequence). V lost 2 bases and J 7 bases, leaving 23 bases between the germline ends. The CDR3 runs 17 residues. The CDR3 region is CASSLSGGPRRIGEAFF. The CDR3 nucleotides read TGTGCCAGCAGCTTATCCGGGGGGCCGAGAAGAATAGGTGAAGCTTTCTTT.

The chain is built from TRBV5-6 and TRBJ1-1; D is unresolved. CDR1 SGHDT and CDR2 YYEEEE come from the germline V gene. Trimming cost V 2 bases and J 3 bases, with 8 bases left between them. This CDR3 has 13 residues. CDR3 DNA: TGTGCCAGCAGCTTTCAGGTCGACACTGAAGCTTTCTTT. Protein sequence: CASSFQVDTEAFF.

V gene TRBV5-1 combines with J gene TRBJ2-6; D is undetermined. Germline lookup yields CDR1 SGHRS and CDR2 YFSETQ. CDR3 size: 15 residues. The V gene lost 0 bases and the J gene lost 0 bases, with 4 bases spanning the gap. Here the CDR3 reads CASSLGRSGANVLTF. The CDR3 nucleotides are TGCGCCAGCAGCTTGGGTCGCTCTGGGGCCAACGTCCTGACTTTC.

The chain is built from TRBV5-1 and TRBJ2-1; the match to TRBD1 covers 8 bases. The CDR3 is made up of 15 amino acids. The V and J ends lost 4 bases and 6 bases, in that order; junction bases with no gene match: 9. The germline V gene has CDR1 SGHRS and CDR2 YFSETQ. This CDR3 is CASSLKAGGSNEQFF. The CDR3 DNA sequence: TGCGCCAGCAGCCTAAAGGCAGGGGGCTCCAATGAGCAGTTCTTC. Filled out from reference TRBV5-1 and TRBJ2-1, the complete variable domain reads KAGVTQTPRYLIKTRGQQVTLSCSPISGHRSVSWYQQTPGQGLQFLFEYFSETQRNKGNFPGRFSGRQFSNSRSEMNVSTLELGDSALYLCASSLKAGGSNEQFFGPGTRLTVL.

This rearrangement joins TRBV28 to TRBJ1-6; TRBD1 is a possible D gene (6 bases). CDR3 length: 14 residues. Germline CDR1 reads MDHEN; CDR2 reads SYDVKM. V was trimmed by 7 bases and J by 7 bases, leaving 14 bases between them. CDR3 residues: CASTRSDRNSPLHF. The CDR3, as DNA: TGTGCCAGCACCCGTTCCGACAGGAATTCACCCCTCCACTTT.

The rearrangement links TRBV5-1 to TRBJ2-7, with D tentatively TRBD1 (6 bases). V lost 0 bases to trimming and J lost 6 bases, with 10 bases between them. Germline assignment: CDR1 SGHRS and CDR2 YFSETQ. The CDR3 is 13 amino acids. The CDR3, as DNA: TGCGCCAGCAGCTTGGCCCAGGGGACCGAGCAGTACTTC. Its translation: CASSLAQGTEQYF.

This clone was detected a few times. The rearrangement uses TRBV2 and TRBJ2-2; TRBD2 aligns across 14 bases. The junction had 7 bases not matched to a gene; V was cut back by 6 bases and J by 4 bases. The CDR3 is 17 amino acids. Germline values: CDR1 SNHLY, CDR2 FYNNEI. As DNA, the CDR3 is TGTGCCAGCAGGACTAGCGGGGGGGCTCGGGGCACCGGGGAGCTGTTTTTT. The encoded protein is CASRTSGGARGTGELFF.